The following is a T cell receptor (beta chain) sequence with its context. The CDR3 is 15 residues long. The V and J ends lost 0 bases and 1 base respectively, with 7 bases between them. In germline, CDR1 is SEHNR, CDR2 FQNEAQ (reference sequence). The data derive from a study of cytomegalovirus exposure and HLA in healthy donors. Researchers ran the PCR with 60 Vbeta and 13 Jbeta primers. Generated by immunoSEQ multiplex PCR, the TCRdb table keeps only in-frame clones and is missing some. The data contain some 110,000 clones, approximately 12% of them singletons. Sequenced input: PBMCs. The chain is built from TRBV7-9 and TRBJ2-4; the D gene is possibly TRBD2 (5 bases). This clonotype was obtained from a man between 40 and 49 years old in good health and CMV-seropositive. The DNA for the CDR3 is TGTGCCAGCAGCTTAGCGGGAGTGGCCAAAAACATTCAGTACTTC. Protein sequence: CASSLAGVAKNIQYF.